These T cell receptor beta chains were read from a single sample in a study of T cells after yellow fever vaccination. One entry per CDR3 protein results from TCRdb running MiXCR on the 5' RACE reads. Among around 590,000 distinct CDR3 sequences listed, 9% to 15% were seen once. The source was PBMCs, collected on the day of the yellow fever booster vaccination. The source is a man aged 30 to 45 who received the YFV17D yellow fever vaccine. Each CDR3 is given with its conserved first and last residue. The D gene is left open where the match is weak. Expanded clones get a size class; other rows say once, few or many, or leave the size out.

size	D	V	J	DNA	CDR3
few	NA	TRBV20-1	TRBJ2-7	TGCAGTGCCAAGACAGCGACCTACGAGCAGTACTTC	CSAKTATYEQYF
NA	NA	TRBV20-1	TRBJ1-1	TGCAGTGCTCTTATCGGGACCGCTGGGAATGAAGCTTTCTTT	CSALIGTAGNEAFF
NA	TRBD1	TRBV11-2	TRBJ2-1	TGTGCCAGCAGCCCAATGGGACAGTCACGGGGCTCCTACAATGAGCAGTTCTTC	CASSPMGQSRGSYNEQFF
NA	NA	TRBV6-5	TRBJ1-2	TGTGCCAGCAGTTACGGCAGAGCAGGCAACTATGGCTACACCTTC	CASSYGRAGNYGYTF
NA	NA	TRBV28	TRBJ1-1	TGTGCCAGCAGGCCCCTCCCCGGGGGCACTGAAGCTTTCTTT	CASRPLPGGTEAFF
few	TRBD2	TRBV2	TRBJ2-3	TGTGCCTATGCGACTAGCGGGAGCACAGATACGCAGTATTTT	CAYATSGSTDTQYF
few	NA	TRBV12-5	TRBJ1-2	TGTGCTAGTGGTCCCGGGGTGAGATATGGCTACACCTTC	CASGPGVRYGYTF
few	TRBD2	TRBV20-1	TRBJ2-1	TGCAGTGTCGATAGCGGGAGGGCCAATGAGCAGTTCTTC	CSVDSGRANEQFF
NA	NA	TRBV5-5	TRBJ2-3	TGTGCCAGCAGCCGCGGACCCGCGGAAGATACGCAGTATTTT	CASSRGPAEDTQYF
NA	TRBD2	TRBV10-2	TRBJ2-1	TGCGCCAGCAGCTCGCTAGGGTCGGCGGGAGGTTTTGATGAGCAGTTCTTC	CASSSLGSAGGFDEQFF
NA	NA	TRBV7-2	TRBJ2-3	TGTGCCAGCCTAGGAGGAAGCAGCACAGATACGCAGTATTTT	CASLGGSSTDTQYF
NA	NA	TRBV4-3	TRBJ1-1	TGCGCCAGCAGCCAAATTACCAGGGGTACTGAAGCTTTCTTT	CASSQITRGTEAFF
NA	NA	TRBV5-1	TRBJ2-5	TGCGCCAGCAGCTCTAATCCATCCGGGACCCGGCCGTACTTC	CASSSNPSGTRPYF
NA	TRBD1	TRBV12-3/TRBV12-4	TRBJ1-3	TGTGCCAGCAGACGACAGGGGACTGGAAACACCATATATTTT	CASRRQGTGNTIYF
few	NA	TRBV28	TRBJ2-5	TGTGCCAGCAGCCTCACTAGTATTGAGACCCAGTACTTC	CASSLTSIETQYF
few	TRBD1	TRBV7-8	TRBJ2-7	TGTGCCAGCAGCGCGACAGGGGGCGAGCAGTACTTC	CASSATGGEQYF
NA	TRBD1	TRBV5-1	TRBJ1-1	TGCGCCAGCAGCGAACAGGGGGTGAACACTGAAGCTTTCTTT	CASSEQGVNTEAFF
few	NA	TRBV6-2/TRBV6-3	TRBJ2-7	TGTGCCAGCAGTTATAGGGGACGGCCGGTTTACGAGCAGTACTTC	CASSYRGRPVYEQYF
NA	TRBD1	TRBV5-1	TRBJ2-7	TGCGCCAGCCGAGACAGGGGGAGCGACGAGCAGTACTTC	CASRDRGSDEQYF
many	NA	TRBV29-1	TRBJ2-5	TGCAGCGTCGCATCCGACATGGGGTCCGGGGAGACCCAGTACTTC	CSVASDMGSGETQYF
NA	NA	TRBV11-2	TRBJ2-5	TGTGCCAGCAGCTTAGCGGGAGTTTTTGAGACCCAGTACTTC	CASSLAGVFETQYF
many	TRBD1	TRBV6-2/TRBV6-3	TRBJ2-2	TGTGCTAGCAGCTCACAGGGGACCGGGGAGCTGTTTTTT	CASSSQGTGELFF
few	NA	TRBV19	TRBJ2-1	TGTGCCACCAGAGGGGTACATGAGCAGTTCTTC	CATRGVHEQFF
few	TRBD1	TRBV12-3/TRBV12-4	TRBJ2-6	TGTGCCAGCAGTTTATCCGGGACAGGGGGTGGGAGGGCCAACGTCCTGACTTTC	CASSLSGTGGGRANVLTF
NA	TRBD1	TRBV5-1	TRBJ1-2	TGCGCCAGCAGCTTGGGACTCGACAGGGCTGGCTACACCTTC	CASSLGLDRAGYTF
NA	NA	TRBV18	TRBJ2-7	TGTGCCAGCTCACCTAGCGGTCCCGAAGGGGAGCAGTACTTC	CASSPSGPEGEQYF
few	NA	TRBV7-9	TRBJ2-7	TGTGCCAGCAGCCTGTGGCGGGATCCCTACGAGCAGTACTTC	CASSLWRDPYEQYF
NA	NA	TRBV5-6	TRBJ2-2	TGTGCCAGCAGCTTGGGCGCGAAATGGAACACCGGGGAGCTGTTTTTT	CASSLGAKWNTGELFF
NA	NA	TRBV20-1	TRBJ2-1	TGCAGTGCTAGAGTGTTCAATGAGCAGTTCTTC	CSARVFNEQFF
NA	NA	TRBV20-1	TRBJ1-2	TGCAGTGCTGCTAAACAGGGAACAGACTATGGCTACACCTTC	CSAAKQGTDYGYTF
few	TRBD2	TRBV4-3	TRBJ2-1	TGCGCCAGCAGCCAAGAAACTAGCGGGTGGGTCTTAAATGAGCAGTTCTTC	CASSQETSGWVLNEQFF
few	TRBD2	TRBV7-3	TRBJ2-2	TGTGCCAGCAGCCCAGCGGGAGGGAACACCGGGGAGCTGTTTTTT	CASSPAGGNTGELFF
NA	NA	TRBV6-2/TRBV6-3	TRBJ1-5	TGTGCCAGCAGTTATATGAGTAGCAATCAGCCCCAGCATTTT	CASSYMSSNQPQHF
few	NA	TRBV5-1	TRBJ2-2	TGCGCCAGCGGAGTAGATAGGAGCTCCACCGGGGAGCTGTTTTTT	CASGVDRSSTGELFF
NA	NA	TRBV19	TRBJ2-7	TGTGCCAGTAGTATAGGAGGCGGGGACTCCTACGAGCAGTACTTC	CASSIGGGDSYEQYF
NA	TRBD2	TRBV20-1	TRBJ2-3	TGCAGTGCTAGCTCGACTAGCGGGAGGTATTTT	CSASSTSGRYF